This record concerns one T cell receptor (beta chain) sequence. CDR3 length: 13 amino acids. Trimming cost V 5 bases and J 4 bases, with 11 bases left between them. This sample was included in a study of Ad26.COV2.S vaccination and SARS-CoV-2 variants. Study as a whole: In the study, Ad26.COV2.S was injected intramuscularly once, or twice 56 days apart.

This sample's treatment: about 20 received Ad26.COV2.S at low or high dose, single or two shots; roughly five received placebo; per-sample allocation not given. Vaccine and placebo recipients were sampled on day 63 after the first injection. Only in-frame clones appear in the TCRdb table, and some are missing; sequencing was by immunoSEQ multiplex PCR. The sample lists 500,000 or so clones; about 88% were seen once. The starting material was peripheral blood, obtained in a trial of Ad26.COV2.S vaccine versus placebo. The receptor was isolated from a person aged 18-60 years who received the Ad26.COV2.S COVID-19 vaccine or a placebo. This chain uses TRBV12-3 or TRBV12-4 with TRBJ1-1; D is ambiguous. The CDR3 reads CASSKTDSTEAFF. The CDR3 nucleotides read TGTGCCAGCAGTAAAACAGATAGCACTGAAGCTTTCTTT.